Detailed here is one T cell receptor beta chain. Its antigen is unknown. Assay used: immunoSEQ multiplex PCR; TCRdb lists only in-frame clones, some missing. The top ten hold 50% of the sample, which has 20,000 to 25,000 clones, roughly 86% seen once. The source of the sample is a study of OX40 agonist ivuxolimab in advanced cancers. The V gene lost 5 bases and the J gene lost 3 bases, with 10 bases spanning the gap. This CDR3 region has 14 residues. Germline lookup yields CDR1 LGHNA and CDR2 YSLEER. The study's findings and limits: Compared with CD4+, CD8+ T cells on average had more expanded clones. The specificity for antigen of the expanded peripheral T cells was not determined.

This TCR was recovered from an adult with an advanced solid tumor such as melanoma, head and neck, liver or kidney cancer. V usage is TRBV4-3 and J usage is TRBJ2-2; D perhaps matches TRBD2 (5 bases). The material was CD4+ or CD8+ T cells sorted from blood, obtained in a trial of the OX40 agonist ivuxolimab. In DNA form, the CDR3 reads TGCGCCAGCAGCTTAGCGCTCCACACCGGGGAGCTGTTTTTT. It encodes CASSLALHTGELFF.